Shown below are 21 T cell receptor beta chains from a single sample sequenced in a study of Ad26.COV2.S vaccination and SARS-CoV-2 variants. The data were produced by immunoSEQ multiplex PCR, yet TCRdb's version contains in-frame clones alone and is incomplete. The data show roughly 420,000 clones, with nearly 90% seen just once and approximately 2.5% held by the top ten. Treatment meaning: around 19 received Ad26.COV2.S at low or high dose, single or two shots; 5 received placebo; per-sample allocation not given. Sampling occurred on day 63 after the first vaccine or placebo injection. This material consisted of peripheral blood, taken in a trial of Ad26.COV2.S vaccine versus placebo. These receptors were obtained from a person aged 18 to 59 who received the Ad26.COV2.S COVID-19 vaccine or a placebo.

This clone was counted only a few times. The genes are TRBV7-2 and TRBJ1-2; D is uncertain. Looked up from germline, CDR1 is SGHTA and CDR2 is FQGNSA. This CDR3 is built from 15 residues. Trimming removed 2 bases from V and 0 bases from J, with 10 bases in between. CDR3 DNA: TGTGCCAGCAGCTTACAGGCAGGACCTAACTATGGCTACACCTTC. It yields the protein CASSLQAGPNYGYTF.

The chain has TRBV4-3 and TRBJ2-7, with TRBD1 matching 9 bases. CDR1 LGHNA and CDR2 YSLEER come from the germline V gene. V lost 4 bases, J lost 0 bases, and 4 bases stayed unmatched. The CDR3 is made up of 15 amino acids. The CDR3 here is CASSRDRASSYEQYF. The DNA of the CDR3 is TGCGCCAGCAGCCGGGACAGGGCGAGCTCCTACGAGCAGTACTTC.

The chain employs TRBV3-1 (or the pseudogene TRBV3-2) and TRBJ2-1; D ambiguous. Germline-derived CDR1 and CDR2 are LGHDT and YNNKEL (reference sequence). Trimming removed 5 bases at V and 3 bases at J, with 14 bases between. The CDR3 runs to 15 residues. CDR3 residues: CASSSTPEVYNEQFF. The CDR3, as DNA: TGTGCCAGCAGCTCGACTCCCGAGGTCTACAATGAGCAGTTCTTC.

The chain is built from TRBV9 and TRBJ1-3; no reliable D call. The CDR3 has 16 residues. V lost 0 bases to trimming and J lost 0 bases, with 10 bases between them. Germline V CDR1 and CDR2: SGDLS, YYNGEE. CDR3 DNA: TGTGCCAGCAGCGTAGCTCGCGGTTTCTCTGGAAACACCATATATTTT. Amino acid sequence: CASSVARGFSGNTIYF.

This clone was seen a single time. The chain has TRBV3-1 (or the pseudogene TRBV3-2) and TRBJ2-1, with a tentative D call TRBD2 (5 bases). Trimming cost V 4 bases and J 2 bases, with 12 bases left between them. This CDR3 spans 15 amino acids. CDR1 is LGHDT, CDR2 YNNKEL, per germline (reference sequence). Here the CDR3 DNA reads TGTGCCAGCAGCCGACGACTAACCCCCTACAATGAGCAGTTCTTC. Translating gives CASSRRLTPYNEQFF.

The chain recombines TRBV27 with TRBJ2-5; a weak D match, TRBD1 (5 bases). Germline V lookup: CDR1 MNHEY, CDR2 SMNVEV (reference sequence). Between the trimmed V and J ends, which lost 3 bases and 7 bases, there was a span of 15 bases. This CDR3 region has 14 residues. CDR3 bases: TGTGCCAGCAGTTTTCTCTCAGGGTCCACGACCCAGTACTTC. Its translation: CASSFLSGSTTQYF.

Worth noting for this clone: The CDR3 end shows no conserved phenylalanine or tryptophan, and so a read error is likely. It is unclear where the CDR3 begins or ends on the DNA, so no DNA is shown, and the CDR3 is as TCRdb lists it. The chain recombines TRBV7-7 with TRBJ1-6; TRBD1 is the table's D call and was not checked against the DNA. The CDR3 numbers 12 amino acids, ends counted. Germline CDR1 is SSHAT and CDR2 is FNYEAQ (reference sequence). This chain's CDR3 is CASSFRWDRPSV.

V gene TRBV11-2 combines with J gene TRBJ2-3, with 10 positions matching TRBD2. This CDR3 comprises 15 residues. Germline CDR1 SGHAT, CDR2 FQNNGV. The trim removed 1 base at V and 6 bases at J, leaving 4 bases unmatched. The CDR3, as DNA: TGTGCCAGCAGCTTAGGAACTAGCGGGACGGATACGCAGTATTTT. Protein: CASSLGTSGTDTQYF.

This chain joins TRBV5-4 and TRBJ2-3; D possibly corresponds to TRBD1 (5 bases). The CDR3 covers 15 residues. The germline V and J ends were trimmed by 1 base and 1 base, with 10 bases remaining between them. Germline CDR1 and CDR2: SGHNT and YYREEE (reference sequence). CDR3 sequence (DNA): TGTGCCAGCAGCTTGAACCTAGGGGGCACAGATACGCAGTATTTT. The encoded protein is CASSLNLGGTDTQYF.

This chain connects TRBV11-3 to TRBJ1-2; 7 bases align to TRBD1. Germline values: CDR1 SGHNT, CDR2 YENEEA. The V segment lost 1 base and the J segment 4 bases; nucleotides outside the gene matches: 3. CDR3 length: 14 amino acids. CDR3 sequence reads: CASSLVRGGYGYTF. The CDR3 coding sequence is TGTGCCAGCAGCTTAGTCAGGGGGGGCTATGGCTACACCTTC.

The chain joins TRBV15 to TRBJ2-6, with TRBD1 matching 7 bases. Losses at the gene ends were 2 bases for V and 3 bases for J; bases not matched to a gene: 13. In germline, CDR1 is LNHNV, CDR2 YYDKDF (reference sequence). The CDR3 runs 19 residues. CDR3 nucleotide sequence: TGTGCCACCAGCAGATTAGGTGACAGGGCCCGAAGTGGGGCCAACGTCCTGACTTTC. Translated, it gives CATSRLGDRARSGANVLTF.

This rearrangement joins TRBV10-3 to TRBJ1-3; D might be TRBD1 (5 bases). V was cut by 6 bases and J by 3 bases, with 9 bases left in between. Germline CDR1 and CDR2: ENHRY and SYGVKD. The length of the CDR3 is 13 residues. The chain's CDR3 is CAISGTDGNTIYF. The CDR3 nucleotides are TGTGCCATCAGCGGGACGGATGGAAACACCATATATTTT.

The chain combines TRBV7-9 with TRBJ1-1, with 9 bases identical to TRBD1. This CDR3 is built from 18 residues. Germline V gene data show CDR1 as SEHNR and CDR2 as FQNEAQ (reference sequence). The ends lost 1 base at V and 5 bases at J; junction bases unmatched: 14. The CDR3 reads CASSLEGTGTFWRTEAFF. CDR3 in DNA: TGTGCCAGCAGCTTAGAGGGGACAGGGACGTTTTGGAGAACTGAAGCTTTCTTT.

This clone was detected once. CDR3 sequence: CASSLADHQETQYF. CDR3 bases: TGTGCCAGCAGCTTAGCTGACCACCAAGAGACCCAGTACTTC. The V gene is TRBV7-2, the J gene TRBJ2-5; D remains ambiguous. Trimming pared 0 bases from V and 0 bases from J, leaving 5 bases between. The germline V gene encodes CDR1 SGHTA and CDR2 FQGNSA. The CDR3 length is 14 residues.

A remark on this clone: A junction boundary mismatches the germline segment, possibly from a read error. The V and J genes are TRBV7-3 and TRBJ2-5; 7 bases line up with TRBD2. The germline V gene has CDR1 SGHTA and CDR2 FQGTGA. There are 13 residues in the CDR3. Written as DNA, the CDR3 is TGTGCCAGCAGTAGCGGGTCCCAAGAGGCCCAGTACTTC. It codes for CASSSGSQEAQYF.

CDR3 region: CSVPGQGATNEKLFF. DNA for the CDR3: TGCAGCGTCCCGGGACAGGGCGCAACTAATGAAAAACTGTTTTTT. The chain couples TRBV29-1 to TRBJ1-4; the match to TRBD1 covers 9 bases. The CDR3 is made up of 15 amino acids. From germline, CDR1 is SQVTM and CDR2 ANQGSEA. V gave up 6 bases and J gave up 0 bases; unmatched junction bases: 5.

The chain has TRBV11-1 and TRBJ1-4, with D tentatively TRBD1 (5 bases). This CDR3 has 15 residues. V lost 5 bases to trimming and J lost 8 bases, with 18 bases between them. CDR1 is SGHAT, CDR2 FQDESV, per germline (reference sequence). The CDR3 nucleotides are TGTGCCAGCAGCCCGCGCGTCAATTCAGGGGAAAAACTGTTTTTT. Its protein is CASSPRVNSGEKLFF. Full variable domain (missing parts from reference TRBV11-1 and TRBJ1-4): EAEVAQSPRYKITEKSQAVAFWCDPISGHATLYWYRQILGQGPELLVQFQDESVVDDSQLPKDRFSAERLKGVDSTLKIQPAELGDSAMYLCASSPRVNSGEKLFFGSGTQLSVL.

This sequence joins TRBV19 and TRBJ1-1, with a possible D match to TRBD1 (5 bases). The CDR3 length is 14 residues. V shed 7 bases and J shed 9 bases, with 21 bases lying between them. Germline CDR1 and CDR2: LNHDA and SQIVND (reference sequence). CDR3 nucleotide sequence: TGTGCCAGTATCCCGCCGTGGGACGGGAAAAAAGCTTTCTTT. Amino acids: CASIPPWDGKKAFF. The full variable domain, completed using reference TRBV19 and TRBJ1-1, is DGGITQSPKYLFRKEGQNVTLSCEQNLNHDAMYWYRQDPGQGLRLIYYSQIVNDFQKGDIAEGYSVSREKKESFPLTVTSAQKNPTAFYLCASIPPWDGKKAFFGQGTRLTVV.

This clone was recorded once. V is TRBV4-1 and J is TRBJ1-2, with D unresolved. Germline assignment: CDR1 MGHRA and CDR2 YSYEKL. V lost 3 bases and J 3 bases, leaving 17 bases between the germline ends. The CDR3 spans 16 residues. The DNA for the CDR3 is TGCGCCAGCAGCCAGGTTTGGCCGAGGCGGGACTATGGCTACACCTTC. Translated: CASSQVWPRRDYGYTF.

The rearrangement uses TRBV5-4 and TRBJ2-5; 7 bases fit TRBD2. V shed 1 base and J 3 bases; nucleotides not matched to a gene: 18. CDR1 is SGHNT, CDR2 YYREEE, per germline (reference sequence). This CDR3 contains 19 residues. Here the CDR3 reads CASSLPLPGGPIYEETQYF. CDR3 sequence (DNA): TGTGCCAGCAGCTTGCCCCTACCGGGGGGACCAATATACGAAGAGACCCAGTACTTC.

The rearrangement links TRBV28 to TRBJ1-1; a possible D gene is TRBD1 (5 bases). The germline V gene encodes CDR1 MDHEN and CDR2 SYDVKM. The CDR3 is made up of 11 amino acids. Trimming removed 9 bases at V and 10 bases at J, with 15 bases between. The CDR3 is CASAGGYTAFF. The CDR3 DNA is TGTGCCAGTGCGGGGGGTTACACAGCTTTCTTT. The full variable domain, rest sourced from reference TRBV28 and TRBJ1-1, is DVKVTQSSRYLVKRTGEKVFLECVQDMDHENMFWYRQDPGLGLRLIYFSYDVKMKEKGDIPEGYSVSREKKERFSLILESASTNQTSMYLCASAGGYTAFFGQGTRLTVV.